These 30 T cell receptor beta chains came from one sample sequenced in a study of blood T cell repertoires in COVID-19 (dated by TCRdb to the early 2020s). The protocol used for the library was the immunoSEQ multiplex PCR assay. Imported from immuneACCESS, the table was reduced by TCRdb to in-frame sequences with V and J called. These copies leave out some clones; in studies compared against another copy, an unresolved V gene accounts for under half, and the cause of the remainder is not known. This sample has approximately 150,000 clones in its table, and about 87% of those were observed once. Roughly 6.6% of the sample goes to the ten largest clones. Sequenced: peripheral blood. These receptors all come from a man aged 80 or over with acute or convalescent COVID-19.

The rearrangement joins TRBV30 to TRBJ1-1, with TRBD1 matching 7 bases. CDR1 and CDR2 from the germline V gene are GTSNPN and SVGIG (reference sequence). The CDR3 is 15 residues long. V dropped 5 bases and J dropped 1; count of bases not matched to a gene: 10. The CDR3 reads CAWGKSGTANTEAFF. CDR3 nucleotide sequence: TGTGCCTGGGGAAAGAGTGGGACAGCGAACACTGAAGCTTTCTTT.

The chain uses TRBV15 and TRBJ2-1; D gene uncertain. Deletions cut 11 bases from V and 0 bases from J, with 5 bases between. CDR3 length: 11 residues. The V gene's germline CDR1 is LNHNV and CDR2 YYDKDF (reference sequence). Here the CDR3 reads CASSSYNEQFF. The CDR3, as DNA: TGTGCCTCCTCCTCCTACAATGAGCAGTTCTTC.

This chain connects TRBV3-1 (or the pseudogene TRBV3-2) to TRBJ2-5, with a possible D match to TRBD2 (6 bases). V was cut by 0 bases and J by 5 bases, with 13 bases left in between. The germline V gene has CDR1 LGHDT and CDR2 YNNKEL (reference sequence). The CDR3 consists of 15 residues. CDR3: CASSQDSWRGETQYF. CDR3 DNA sequence: TGTGCCAGCAGCCAAGATAGTTGGCGGGGTGAGACCCAGTACTTC.

Turning to this clone: The sample contains more than one DNA sequence encoding this CDR3. V is TRBV18 and J is TRBJ1-1; a weak D match, TRBD1 (6 bases). V was cut by 3 bases and J by 0 bases, with 8 bases left in between. Per the germline V gene, CDR1 is KGHSH and CDR2 is LQKENI. The CDR3 contains 14 residues. CDR3 amino acids: CASSPGQMNTEAFF. The CDR3 DNA reads TGTGCCAGCTCACCCGGACAGATGAACACTGAAGCTTTCTTT. The full variable domain, with the rest looked up from reference TRBV18 and TRBJ1-1, is NAGVMQNPRHLVRRRGQEARLRCSPMKGHSHVYWYRQLPEEGLKFMVYLQKENIIDESGMPKERFSAEFPKEGPSILRIQQVVRGDSAAYFCASSPGQMNTEAFFGQGTRLTVV.

The rearrangement links TRBV5-1 to TRBJ2-3; D uncertain. V lost 0 bases to trimming and J lost 0 bases, with 11 bases between them. Germline V lookup: CDR1 SGHRS, CDR2 YFSETQ. The CDR3 extends over 16 amino acids. The CDR3 loop reads CASSLGLDLSTDTQYF. DNA for the CDR3: TGCGCCAGCAGCTTGGGCCTAGACTTAAGCACAGATACGCAGTATTTT.

This clone was counted once. The V gene is TRBV19, the J gene TRBJ2-7; D is possibly TRBD1 (5 bases). The V and J ends lost 6 bases and 5 bases respectively, with 20 bases between them. CDR1 is LNHDA and CDR2 is SQIVND in the germline V gene (reference sequence). There are 15 residues in the CDR3. CDR3 sequence reads: CASSEQGLGLHEQYF. The CDR3 DNA reads as TGTGCCAGTAGCGAGCAGGGTCTGGGGCTTCACGAGCAGTACTTC.

The chain combines TRBV5-1 with TRBJ2-3, with TRBD1 matching 7 bases. V trimming: 2 bases; J trimming: 4 bases; junction bases outside the gene matches: 7. The germline V gene has CDR1 SGHRS and CDR2 YFSETQ. The CDR3 covers 15 residues. CDR3 DNA: TGCGCCAGCAGCTTTGGACAGGCGACGGCAGATACGCAGTATTTT. It translates to CASSFGQATADTQYF.

The chain joins TRBV5-1 to TRBJ2-2, with 7 positions matching TRBD2. With 4 bases clipped from V and 7 bases from J, the junction kept 7 bases outside the gene matches. Per germline, CDR1 SGHRS and CDR2 YFSETQ. The CDR3 is 14 residues long. CDR3 protein: CASSPNLAVGELFF. CDR3 in DNA: TGCGCCAGCAGCCCCAATCTAGCGGTCGGGGAGCTGTTTTTT. The variable domain in full, with the rest retrieved from reference TRBV5-1 and TRBJ2-2, is KAGVTQTPRYLIKTRGQQVTLSCSPISGHRSVSWYQQTPGQGLQFLFEYFSETQRNKGNFPGRFSGRQFSNSRSEMNVSTLELGDSALYLCASSPNLAVGELFFGEGSRLTVL.

About this clone itself: Other DNA sequences in the sample encode the same CDR3. This chain uses TRBV5-1 with TRBJ2-3; 7 nucleotides line up with TRBD2. Per germline, CDR1 SGHRS and CDR2 YFSETQ. The trim removed 0 bases at V and 1 base at J, leaving 5 bases unmatched. The CDR3 sequence is 16 residues long. CDR3 protein: CASSLGASGGTDTQYF. In DNA form, the CDR3 reads TGCGCCAGCAGCTTGGGAGCTAGCGGAGGCACAGATACGCAGTATTTT.

V usage is TRBV24-1 and J usage is TRBJ2-2; 14 positions match TRBD2. The germline CDR1 and CDR2 sequences are KGHDR and SFDVKD. The CDR3 has 16 residues. The J segment lost 7 bases and the V segment lost 5 bases, leaving 5 bases of the junction unmatched. CDR3 sequence: CATSVPGLAGVGELFF. The DNA for the CDR3 is TGTGCCACCAGTGTTCCGGGACTAGCGGGAGTCGGGGAGCTGTTTTTT.

CDR3 DNA: TGTGCCAGCAGCATGGGACAGGGGAACACAGATACGCAGTATTTT. This translates into CASSMGQGNTDTQYF. The chain couples TRBV11-3 to TRBJ2-3, with 10 bases that match TRBD1. Germline loops: CDR1 SGHNT, CDR2 YENEEA. The CDR3 is 15 residues long. V trimming: 5 bases; J trimming: 2 bases; junction bases outside the gene matches: 4.

The chain is built from TRBV6-6 and TRBJ2-1; D unclear. The CDR3 is 11 amino acids. Per the germline V gene, CDR1 is MNHNY and CDR2 is SVGAGI (reference sequence). V gave up 8 bases and J gave up 6 bases, with 8 bases separating them. This chain's CDR3 is CASGSGNEQFF. Here the CDR3 DNA reads TGTGCCAGCGGTTCGGGCAATGAGCAGTTCTTC.

This clone was seen just once. V gene TRBV11-2 combines with J gene TRBJ2-5; D uncertain. CDR1 SGHAT and CDR2 FQNNGV come from the germline V gene. V lost 1 base to trimming and J lost 9 bases, with 21 bases between them. The CDR3 is 16 amino acids. In nucleotides, the CDR3 is TGTGCCAGCAGCTTAGTCCCCTACGCAGCCCGGCAGGCCCAGTACTTC. Translated: CASSLVPYAARQAQYF.

V is TRBV18 and J is TRBJ1-5; TRBD1 is a possible D gene (5 bases). The CDR3 has 16 residues. V was pared by 3 bases and J by 0 bases, with 12 bases between. Germline CDR1 reads KGHSH; CDR2 reads LQKENI. CDR3 sequence (DNA): TGTGCCAGCTCACCGATGGGGGGAAATAGCAATCAGCCCCAGCATTTT. Translation gives CASSPMGGNSNQPQHF. The complete variable domain, with remaining parts taken from reference TRBV18 and TRBJ1-5, reads NAGVMQNPRHLVRRRGQEARLRCSPMKGHSHVYWYRQLPEEGLKFMVYLQKENIIDESGMPKERFSAEFPKEGPSILRIQQVVRGDSAAYFCASSPMGGNSNQPQHFGDGTRLSIL.

This clone was counted only a few times. The chain is built from TRBV6-5 and TRBJ1-6, with no clear D. Germline V lookup: CDR1 MNHEY, CDR2 SVGAGI. The V gene lost 7 bases and the J gene lost 9 bases, with 16 bases spanning the gap. This CDR3 is built from 14 residues. The CDR3 loop is CASKMEGLSSPLHF. CDR3 in DNA: TGTGCCAGCAAAATGGAGGGTTTAAGTTCACCCCTCCACTTT.

The genes are TRBV3-1 (or the pseudogene TRBV3-2) and TRBJ2-1; 14 bases line up with TRBD2. Germline values: CDR1 LGHDT, CDR2 YNNKEL (reference sequence). The CDR3 is made up of 17 amino acids. J gave up 4 bases and V 4 bases, and 6 bases lay outside the gene matches. CDR3 bases: TGTGCCAGCAGCCGCGGGACTAGCGGGAGCGTTTACAATGAGCAGTTCTTC. Its translation is CASSRGTSGSVYNEQFF.

The rearrangement joins TRBV24-1 to TRBJ2-3, with 8 bases that match TRBD2. CDR1 is KGHDR, CDR2 SFDVKD, per germline. This CDR3 is built from 17 residues. Germline trimming cut 4 bases from V and 3 bases from J; bases unmatched to any gene: 11. The CDR3 is CATSDPESGRWTDTQYF. The CDR3 DNA reads TGTGCCACCAGTGACCCCGAGAGCGGGAGATGGACAGATACGCAGTATTTT.

The chain couples TRBV27 to TRBJ2-7, with TRBD1 matching 11 bases. Unmatched junction bases numbered 4, after V lost 5 bases and J lost 4 bases. The CDR3 extends over 14 amino acids. Germline values: CDR1 MNHEY, CDR2 SMNVEV (reference sequence). CDR3 in amino acids: CASSEDRGPYEQYF. The DNA of the CDR3 is TGTGCCAGCAGTGAGGACAGGGGGCCGTACGAGCAGTACTTC.

This clone has a single count. The rearrangement joins TRBV9 to TRBJ2-3, with D perhaps matching TRBD2 (6 bases). Trimming stripped 0 bases from V and 3 bases from J, with 8 bases between. CDR1 is SGDLS, CDR2 YYNGEE, per germline. The CDR3 is 14 residues long. DNA for the CDR3: TGTGCCAGCAGCGTAGGCGGGGTAACAGATACGCAGTATTTT. It codes for CASSVGGVTDTQYF. Together with reference TRBV9 and TRBJ2-3, the CDR3 gives the full variable domain: DSGVTQTPKHLITATGQRVTLRCSPRSGDLSVYWYQQSLDQGLQFLIQYYNGEERAKGNILERFSAQQFPDLHSELNLSSLELGDSALYFCASSVGGVTDTQYFGPGTRLTVL.

The chain has TRBV27 and TRBJ1-2; possible D gene TRBD1, 6 bases. Germline CDR1 and CDR2: MNHEY and SMNVEV (reference sequence). CDR3 length: 12 residues. Deletions cut 5 bases from V and 7 bases from J, with 11 bases between. CDR3 nucleotides: TGTGCCAGCAGTACTACAGGGTCTGGCTACACCTTC. Amino acids: CASSTTGSGYTF.

The genes are TRBV5-4 and TRBJ1-2; a possible D gene is TRBD1 (5 bases). The V and J ends lost 0 bases and 1 base respectively, with 10 bases between them. Looked up from germline, CDR1 is SGHNT and CDR2 is YYREEE (reference sequence). The CDR3 spans 15 residues. The DNA for the CDR3 is TGTGCCAGCAGCTTGGGGAGACAGAGTAACTATGGCTACACCTTC. It encodes CASSLGRQSNYGYTF.

The chain combines TRBV11-2 with TRBJ2-1, with 9 bases fitting TRBD1. The CDR3 has 17 amino acids. Trimming cost V 1 base and J 5 bases; bases outside gene matches: 9. Germline V gene data show CDR1 as SGHAT and CDR2 as FQNNGV. CDR3 coding DNA: TGTGCCAGCAGCTTAGGAGGAGGGACAGGGAGCAACAATGAGCAGTTCTTC. Translation: CASSLGGGTGSNNEQFF.

This clone has a handful of counts. The rearrangement links TRBV6-5 to TRBJ1-4, with TRBD1 as a possible D gene (5 bases). Trimming stripped 6 bases from V and 13 bases from J, with 18 bases between. CDR3 length: 13 amino acids. The germline V gene has CDR1 MNHEY and CDR2 SVGAGI. CDR3: CASSFGGTSGLFF. CDR3 DNA sequence: TGTGCCAGCAGCTTCGGAGGGACCTCGGGACTGTTTTTT.

The chain recombines TRBV2 with TRBJ1-6, with D maybe TRBD1 (5 bases). Germline-derived CDR1 and CDR2 are SNHLY and FYNNEI. The CDR3 is made up of 14 amino acids. V shed 5 bases and J shed 5 bases, with 10 bases lying between them. CDR3 coding DNA: TGTGCCAGCAGTCTGACAGTAAATAATTCACCCCTCCACTTT. As protein: CASSLTVNNSPLHF.

The V call is TRBV2, the J call TRBJ2-5, with D possibly matching TRBD2 (5 bases). The CDR3 covers 12 residues. Looked up from germline, CDR1 is SNHLY and CDR2 is FYNNEI. V was pared by 7 bases and J by 3 bases, with 9 bases between. CDR3 region: CASIGREETQYF. The CDR3 nucleotides read TGTGCCAGCATAGGGAGAGAAGAGACCCAGTACTTC.

The chain employs TRBV27 and TRBJ2-2; 8 bases line up with TRBD2. The V segment lost 7 bases and the J segment 4 bases; nucleotides outside the gene matches: 11. Per germline, CDR1 MNHEY and CDR2 SMNVEV (reference sequence). This CDR3 is built from 16 residues. CDR3 protein: CASKGFAGGTTGELFF. CDR3 DNA: TGTGCCAGCAAAGGTTTCGCGGGAGGTACCACCGGGGAGCTGTTTTTT.

This clone was seen a few times. CDR3 in amino acids: CASSLTGAAYEQYF. The CDR3 nucleotides read TGTGCCAGCAGCTTGACAGGGGCTGCCTACGAGCAGTACTTC. This sequence joins TRBV5-5 and TRBJ2-7, with TRBD1 identical over 7 bases. Germline V gene data show CDR1 as SGHKS and CDR2 as YYEKEE (reference sequence). The CDR3 sequence is 14 residues long. J was trimmed by 2 bases and V by 1 base; bases with no gene match: 3.

The CDR3 region is CASSLVRQSYGYTF. The CDR3 DNA reads TGTGCCAGCAGCTTAGTACGACAAAGCTATGGCTACACCTTC. The chain joins TRBV7-8 to TRBJ1-2; D unclear. Germline CDR1 SGHVS, CDR2 FQNEAQ. V was clipped by 1 base and J by 4 bases, with 10 bases between them. This CDR3 has 14 residues.

This sequence joins TRBV1 and TRBJ2-7; the D call TRBD1 from the table was never checked on the DNA. TRBV1 constitutes a pseudogene. This CDR3 spans 17 amino acids. The CDR3 nucleotides read TGCACCAGCAGCCAATACCACCCGGGACAGGGTTCCTACGAGCAGTACTTC. As protein: CTSSQYHPGQGSYEQYF.

This clone was seen once. The chain has TRBV5-6 and TRBJ2-4; possibly TRBD1 for D (6 bases). Trimming removed 0 bases at V and 10 bases at J, with 11 bases between. There are 13 residues in the CDR3. Per germline, CDR1 SGHDT and CDR2 YYEEEE. CDR3 amino acids: CASSLAGARIQYF. The CDR3 bases are TGTGCCAGCAGCTTGGCAGGGGCTAGGATTCAGTACTTC.